This entry features one TCR beta chain sequence. Its antigen is not identified. The data were produced by immunoSEQ multiplex PCR, yet TCRdb's version contains in-frame clones alone and is incomplete. The sample yields some 15,000 clones, less than 85% seen once. This sample stems from a study of vaccination effects on CD4 cells after COVID-19. General study results and limits: Long after vaccination, the clones induced by infection and by vaccine shrank markedly in size.

Before any sequencing was done, the ViraFEST assay used viral peptide pools to expand antigen-specific CD4+ T cells. The culture ran for around nine days, and then CD4+ T cells were isolated. This individual contracted SARS-CoV-2 between March and December 2020, as verified by PCR. Two-dose vaccination with either BNT162b2 or mRNA-1273 was given to the participants. A half-medium replacement with IL-2 medium was carried out on days 3 and 7. This receptor was taken from a human donor who had a prior SARS-CoV-2 infection. This material consisted of CD4+ T cells from PBMCs cultured with SARS-CoV-2 spike peptides, taken after COVID-19 vaccination.

For the CDR3, the DNA is TGTGCCAGCAGCGTAGATCCCATGAGTTGGGGGAACACTGAAGCTTTCTTT. This encodes CASSVDPMSWGNTEAFF. The gene calls are TRBV9 and TRBJ1-1; D call uncertain. The germline V gene encodes CDR1 SGDLS and CDR2 YYNGEE. V was pared by 0 bases and J by 1 base, with 16 bases between. The CDR3 runs 17 residues. Looking up the rest from reference TRBV9 and TRBJ1-1 gives the full variable domain: DSGVTQTPKHLITATGQRVTLRCSPRSGDLSVYWYQQSLDQGLQFLIQYYNGEERAKGNILERFSAQQFPDLHSELNLSSLELGDSALYFCASSVDPMSWGNTEAFFGQGTRLTVV.